This T cell receptor beta chain appears in the sequencing data of a study of blood T cell repertoires in COVID-19. Germline CDR1 reads SGHVS; CDR2 reads FQNEAQ. The V gene end was trimmed by 5 bases and the J gene end by 5 bases; junction bases not matched to a gene: 14. The CDR3 has 16 amino acids. TCRdb keeps only in-frame clones here, not all; method: immunoSEQ multiplex PCR. The profile shows roughly 200,000 clones, approximately 82% of them singletons. This TCR came from a human donor in a cohort sampled during active COVID-19. The rearrangement uses TRBV7-8 and TRBJ2-5, with 7 bases that match TRBD2. Specimen: peripheral blood. The CDR3 sequence: CASSTLIGGGPETQYF. CDR3 nucleotides: TGTGCCAGCAGCACCTTGATCGGGGGAGGGCCGGAGACCCAGTACTTC.